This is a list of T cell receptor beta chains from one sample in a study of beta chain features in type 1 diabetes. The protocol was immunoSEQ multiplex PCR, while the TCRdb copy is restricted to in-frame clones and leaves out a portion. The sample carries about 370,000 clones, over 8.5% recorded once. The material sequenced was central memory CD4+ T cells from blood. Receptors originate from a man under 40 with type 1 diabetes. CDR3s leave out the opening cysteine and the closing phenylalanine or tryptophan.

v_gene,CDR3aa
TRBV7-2,ASRATSGAYNEQF
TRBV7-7,ASSSSLGVGNTIY
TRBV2,ASSQQGVNTEAF
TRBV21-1,ASVGSNTGELF
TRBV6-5,AARPGSMNTEAF
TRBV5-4,ASSQGLPSASYEQY
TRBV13,ASSLGLNTGELF
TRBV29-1,SAPRLAGASGTDTQY
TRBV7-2,ASSPGGSAGNEQY
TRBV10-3,AISRAGGNQPQH
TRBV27,ASSLMAIQGNTEAF
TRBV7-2,ASSLAGGATYEQY
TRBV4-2,ASSQGGAGEDTQY
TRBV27,ASSFSGIPGANVLT
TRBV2,ASSELGGGAGNTQY
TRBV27,ASKRDRDQETQY
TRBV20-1,SPLGGDEHF